The rows below give T cell receptor beta chains drawn from one sample of a study of CD8+ T cells in alopecia areata. Profiled with immunoSEQ multiplex PCR; TCRdb holds only in-frame clones, not every one. This sample carries about 130,000 clones, 58% of them seen once, and the ten largest clones take roughly 6.7%. Sequences were derived from CD4+ T cells sorted from blood, sampled at week 0. These receptors all stem from a human donor with alopecia areata. Each CDR3 is given with its conserved first and last residue. The D gene is left open where the match is weak. The size entry is marked missing in some rows and otherwise reads once, few, many or a size class.

d_gene	abundance	j_gene	v_gene	CDR3aa	CDR3nt
NA	NA	TRBJ1-2	TRBV6-5	CASSGLAGGGGGYTF	TGTGCCAGCAGTGGACTAGCGGGGGGCGGTGGTGGCTACACCTTC
TRBD2	NA	TRBJ2-3	TRBV23-1	CAAGGFLRGDTQYF	TGCGCCGCGGGGGGGTTTCTGAGAGGAGATACGCAGTATTTT
NA	NA	TRBJ2-7	TRBV7-2	CASSLRPGRHEQYF	TGTGCCAGCAGCCTCCGGCCTGGGCGCCACGAGCAGTACTTC
TRBD1	NA	TRBJ2-7	TRBV30	CAWSVQQDRGQYF	TGTGCCTGGAGTGTACAACAGGACAGGGGACAGTACTTC
NA	NA	TRBJ1-1	TRBV10-3	CATMDTGMEAFF	TGTGCCACCATGGACACAGGGATGGAAGCTTTCTTT
NA	NA	TRBJ1-2	TRBV29-1	CSTNPARYGYTF	TGCAGCACCAACCCCGCACGCTATGGCTACACCTTC
NA	NA	TRBJ2-3	TRBV4-3	CASSLTSSSDTQYF	TGCGCCAGCAGCCTTACTAGTTCATCAGATACGCAGTATTTT
NA	NA	TRBJ2-7	TRBV29-1	CSVDSGFEQYF	TGCAGCGTTGACTCGGGGTTTGAGCAGTACTTC
NA	NA	TRBJ2-3	TRBV7-9	CASSFNSDTQYF	TGTGCCAGCAGCTTTAATTCTGATACGCAGTATTTT
TRBD1	few	TRBJ1-5	TRBV7-9	CASSTTGDNQPQHF	TGTGCCAGCAGCACAACAGGGGATAATCAGCCCCAGCATTTT
NA	NA	TRBJ1-5	TRBV7-2	CASSPTTLQPQHF	TGTGCCAGCAGCCCTACTACGCTTCAGCCCCAGCATTTT
TRBD1	NA	TRBJ2-1	TRBV7-2	CASRPTGGAYNEQFF	TGTGCCAGCAGACCGACAGGGGGAGCCTACAATGAGCAGTTCTTC
NA	NA	TRBJ2-1	TRBV7-2	CASSLDHSEQFF	TGTGCCAGCAGCTTAGACCACTCAGAGCAGTTCTTC
NA	once	TRBJ1-2	TRBV30	CAWSARGNGCTF	TGTGCCTGGAGTGCTCGCGGGAACGGCTGCACCTTC
TRBD2	NA	TRBJ2-5	TRBV19	CASSRRAASGQETQYF	TGTGCCAGTAGTCGTAGGGCGGCTAGCGGACAAGAGACCCAGTACTTC
NA	NA	TRBJ1-6	TRBV18	CASSPMRDSPLHF	TGTGCCAGCTCACCAATGAGGGATTCACCCCTCCACTTT